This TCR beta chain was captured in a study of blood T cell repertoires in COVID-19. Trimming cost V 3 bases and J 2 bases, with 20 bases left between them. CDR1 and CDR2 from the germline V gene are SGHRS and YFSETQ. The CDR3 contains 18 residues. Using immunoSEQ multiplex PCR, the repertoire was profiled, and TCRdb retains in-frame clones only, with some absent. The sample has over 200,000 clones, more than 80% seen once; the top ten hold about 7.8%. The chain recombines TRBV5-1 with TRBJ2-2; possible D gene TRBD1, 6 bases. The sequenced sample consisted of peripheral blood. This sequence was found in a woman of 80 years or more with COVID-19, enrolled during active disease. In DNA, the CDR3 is TGCGCCAGCAGCTGGGGCTTATCCAGGGGCGCCAACACCGGGGAGCTGTTTTTT. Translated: CASSWGLSRGANTGELFF. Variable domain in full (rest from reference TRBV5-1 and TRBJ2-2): KAGVTQTPRYLIKTRGQQVTLSCSPISGHRSVSWYQQTPGQGLQFLFEYFSETQRNKGNFPGRFSGRQFSNSRSEMNVSTLELGDSALYLCASSWGLSRGANTGELFFGEGSRLTVL.